The 17 T cell receptor beta chains reported below all come from one sample, sequenced in a study of liver allograft versus peripheral blood T cells. Study-wide background: Transplanted-liver and recipient peripheral blood T cell receptor repertoires were compared.

Each CDR3 protein gets one entry after TCRdb re-called the reads with MiXCR. The table records more than 2,500 distinct CDR3 sequences, about 16% of them present only once. The receptors here all came from a human patient who had a liver transplant. Some T cells may arise from the graft donor.

Comments on this clonotype: This likely stems from a read error, as it lies one base from a far larger clone. The chain has TRBV6-2 or TRBV6-3 and TRBJ1-2; 11 nucleotides line up with TRBD1. Germline CDR1 is MNHEY and CDR2 is SVGEGT. This CDR3 is built from 19 residues. Unmatched junction bases numbered 21, after V lost 5 bases and J lost 7 bases. CDR3 in DNA: TGTGCCAGCAGTGAGTCGATGGGCGGACAGGGGGCGCGGCTAGGTGGCTACACCTTC. This gives the protein CASSESMGGQGARLGGYTF.

This clonotype is medium-sized (0.01 to 0.1%) in the sample. The chain recombines TRBV6-1 with TRBJ1-1; D may be TRBD1 (5 bases). The CDR3 is 13 amino acids. V lost 9 bases and J lost 1, with 12 bases in between. Germline V gene sequence: CDR1 MNHNS, CDR2 SASEGT. CDR3 region: CASAGTENTEAFF. The CDR3 nucleotides read TGTGCCAGTGCCGGGACCGAGAACACTGAAGCTTTCTTT.

Judged by abundance, this clonotype is large. This rearrangement joins TRBV6-1 to TRBJ1-3; D unclear. The CDR3 sequence is 15 residues long. The V and J ends lost 6 bases and 0 bases respectively, with 12 bases between them. Germline V gene lookup returns CDR1 MNHNS and CDR2 SASEGT. The DNA for the CDR3 is TGTGCCAGCAGGGAGACGGGGAGCTCTGGAAACACCATATATTTT. Residues: CASRETGSSGNTIYF.

This clonotype was detected only a few times. The chain recombines TRBV2 with TRBJ1-1; D is uncertain. V lost 7 bases and J 2 bases, leaving 5 bases between the germline ends. CDR1 is SNHLY, CDR2 FYNNEI, per germline. The CDR3 runs 11 residues. The CDR3 bases are TGTGCCAGCAAGGTAAACACTGAAGCTTTCTTT. Protein sequence: CASKVNTEAFF.

This clonotype is categorized as medium-sized. J is TRBJ2-7 and V is TRBV19; 7 bases agree with TRBD1. Germline assignment: CDR1 LNHDA and CDR2 SQIVND (reference sequence). This CDR3 comprises 13 residues. Trimming took 8 bases from V and 6 from J; bases not matched to a gene: 10. DNA of the CDR3: TGTGCCAGTTCCCGCCGACAGGGTCGCGAGCAGTACTTC. Amino acids: CASSRRQGREQYF.

This clonotype qualifies as medium-sized (0.01 to 0.1%). This chain links TRBV25-1 with TRBJ2-7; D perhaps matches TRBD2 (6 bases). Germline lookup yields CDR1 MGHDK and CDR2 SYGVNS. The CDR3 runs 11 residues. Trimming removed 5 bases from V and 7 bases from J, with 9 bases in between. The CDR3 reads CASSFGGEQYF. In nucleotides, the CDR3 is TGTGCCAGCAGTTTCGGAGGGGAGCAGTACTTC.

By its share, this clonotype is medium-sized. This rearrangement joins TRBV6-5 to TRBJ1-4, with 8 bases that match TRBD1. CDR3 length: 15 amino acids. Germline trimming cut 5 bases from V and 10 bases from J; bases unmatched to any gene: 12. In germline, CDR1 is MNHEY, CDR2 SVGAGI. The CDR3 here is CASSPTPGTGRKLFF. The CDR3, as DNA: TGTGCCAGCAGTCCAACCCCCGGGACAGGAAGAAAACTGTTTTTT.

Judged by abundance, this clonotype is medium-sized (0.01 to 0.1%). The chain combines TRBV6-5 with TRBJ1-1, with D hard to call. The CDR3 extends over 14 amino acids. V was pared by 3 bases and J by 7 bases, with 15 bases between. Germline assignment: CDR1 MNHEY and CDR2 SVGAGI. This CDR3 is CASSYYKGEGEAFF. CDR3 bases: TGTGCCAGCAGTTATTACAAAGGCGAAGGTGAAGCTTTCTTT.

This clonotype was picked up many times. This chain links TRBV7-3 with TRBJ1-5, with D unclear. The ends were cut back, 2 bases at V and 4 bases at J, with 18 bases in the middle. This CDR3 has 17 residues. Germline assignment: CDR1 SGHTA and CDR2 FQGTGA. The CDR3: CASSLGSNRCPNQPQHF. In DNA form, the CDR3 reads TGTGCCAGCAGCTTAGGCAGTAATCGTTGCCCTAATCAGCCCCAGCATTTT.

This clonotype is categorized as medium-sized. This chain joins TRBV7-2 and TRBJ2-7; possible D gene TRBD2, 6 bases. The V gene lost 5 bases and the J gene lost 4 bases, with 9 bases spanning the gap. The CDR3 consists of 12 residues. Germline CDR1 and CDR2: SGHTA and FQGNSA. DNA for the CDR3: TGTGCCAGCAGCCCCGGGGGATACGAGCAGTACTTC. Its protein is CASSPGGYEQYF.

This clonotype is judged medium-sized. The gene calls are TRBV6-5 and TRBJ1-2, with D possibly TRBD1 on 6 matching bases. Per the germline V gene, CDR1 is MNHEY and CDR2 is SVGAGI. CDR3 length equals 15 residues. The V end was cut by 2 bases, the J end by 4 bases, with 14 bases between. CDR3 in amino acids: CASSYDKGGAYGYTF. The CDR3 nucleotides read TGTGCCAGCAGTTACGATAAGGGGGGCGCCTATGGCTACACCTTC.

This clonotype is termed medium-sized. This chain connects TRBV19 to TRBJ1-2; D call uncertain. CDR3 size: 17 residues. Germline lookup yields CDR1 LNHDA and CDR2 SQIVND (reference sequence). The V gene lost 5 bases and the J gene lost 0 bases, with 19 bases spanning the gap. CDR3 region: CASSYPPRAGSNYGYTF. CDR3 nucleotide sequence: TGTGCCAGTAGTTACCCCCCCCGGGCCGGATCTAACTATGGCTACACCTTC.

Note on this clonotype: A far larger clone lies a single base away; this is likely a read error. This chain links TRBV11-2 with TRBJ1-6, with D hard to call. CDR3 length equals 14 residues. V was clipped by 0 bases and J by 9 bases, with 9 bases between them. Germline assignment: CDR1 SGHAT and CDR2 FQNNGV. This chain's CDR3 is CASSLESELSPLHF. For the CDR3, the DNA is TGTGCCAGCAGCTTAGAGTCCGAGCTTTCACCCCTCCACTTT. Looking up the rest from reference TRBV11-2 and TRBJ1-6 gives the full variable domain: EAGVAQSPRYKIIEKRQSVAFWCNPISGHATLYWYQQILGQGPKLLIQFQNNGVVDDSQLPKDRFSAERLKGVDSTLKIQPAKLEDSAVYLCASSLESELSPLHFGNGTRLTVT.

This clonotype was recorded a few times. This sequence may be a read error, since a much larger clone differs from it by one base. V gene TRBV18 combines with J gene TRBJ2-1; TRBD1 matches 10 bases. CDR3 length: 16 residues. In germline, CDR1 is KGHSH, CDR2 LQKENI. The CDR3 DNA sequence: TGTGTCAGCTCCACGAACCGGGACAGGGGCTACAATGAGCAGTTCTTC. Amino acid sequence: CVSSTNRDRGYNEQFF.

This clonotype was observed a few times. The gene calls are TRBV2 and TRBJ2-7; 8 bases match TRBD1. The CDR3 is made up of 13 amino acids. Trimming at V came to 8 bases and at J to 5 bases, leaving 8 bases not matched to a gene. CDR1 is SNHLY, CDR2 FYNNEI, per germline. The CDR3 DNA sequence: TGTGCCAGCGTTCGGACAGGGCTTGACGAGCAGTACTTC. Amino acid sequence: CASVRTGLDEQYF. Complete variable domain (other parts from reference TRBV2 and TRBJ2-7): EPEVTQTPSHQVTQMGQEVILRCVPISNHLYFYWYRQILGQKVEFLVSFYNNEISEKSEIFDDQFSVERPDGSNFTLKIRSTKLEDSAMYFCASVRTGLDEQYFGPGTRLTVT.

In its sample, this clonotype was seen many times. The J gene is TRBJ1-1, the V gene TRBV12-3 or TRBV12-4; 9 bases are shared with TRBD1. The CDR3 is 16 residues long. Trimming cost V 6 bases and J 5 bases; bases outside gene matches: 13. The DNA for the CDR3 is TGTGCCAGCAGCACACCAGGACAGGGGATGATAACTGAAGCTTTCTTT. Translating it yields CASSTPGQGMITEAFF.

By sample share, this clonotype is medium-sized. The V call is TRBV18, the J call TRBJ1-2; unclear D gene. From germline, CDR1 is KGHSH and CDR2 LQKENI. This CDR3 has 16 residues. V lost 2 bases, J lost 4 bases, and 17 bases lay in between. The CDR3 DNA follows: TGTGCCAGCTCACCAGAGGTTGACTTTTCCCCCTATGGCTACACCTTC. This gives the protein CASSPEVDFSPYGYTF.